The entry below gives a single T cell receptor (beta chain) sequence along with its context. Its antigen is unknown. This specimen comes from a study of T cells in Graves' hyperthyroidism and ophthalmopathy. Exclusion of patients followed from uncontrolled infection, other autoimmune disease, pregnancy or lactation. Clinical symptoms, serum thyroxine, TRAb, thyroid ultrasound and orbital computed tomography informed diagnoses. Researchers took RNA transcripts and amplified the TCR beta CDR3 regions from them. RT-PCR in the first round (using the HTBI primer set) targeted the TCR CDR3. TCRdb fed the multiplex PCR reads into MiXCR, producing one record per CDR3 protein. The sample has around 350,000 distinct CDR3 sequences, roughly 25% seen once. Findings of the study overall: The majority of expanded thyroid clonotypes above 0.001 also appeared in blood. Ophthalmopathy was distinguished from stable hyperthyroidism by 13 V-J signatures.

The CDR3 is 15 residues long. Germline values: CDR1 SGHRS, CDR2 YFSETQ. Trimming removed 6 bases from V and 7 bases from J; junction bases left unmatched: 9. This chain joins TRBV5-1 and TRBJ2-1; the match to TRBD2 covers 11 bases. The sequence derives from a man aged 45-65 years with Graves' hyperthyroidism. Sequenced sample: blood. The CDR3 bases are TGCGCCAGCATCCCTCTAGCGGGAGGCGGTAATGAGCAGTTCTTC. Translating it yields CASIPLAGGGNEQFF. Full variable domain (missing parts from reference TRBV5-1 and TRBJ2-1): KAGVTQTPRYLIKTRGQQVTLSCSPISGHRSVSWYQQTPGQGLQFLFEYFSETQRNKGNFPGRFSGRQFSNSRSEMNVSTLELGDSALYLCASIPLAGGGNEQFFGPGTRLTVL.